What follows are 15 T cell receptor beta chains derived from one specimen sequenced in a study of shared clonotypes between healthy human individuals. TCRdb keeps only in-frame clones here, not all; method: immunoSEQ multiplex PCR. The sample lists about 1,800,000 clones, about 95% occurring once. Naive CD8 cells were CD45RO-negative, positively selected for CCR7, excluding terminally differentiated effector memory CD45RA+ cells. The sequenced material came from naive CD8+ T cells sorted from blood. All receptors derive from a man in his late teens or twenties in good health.

The V call is TRBV4-1, the J call TRBJ2-7; 13 nucleotides align to TRBD2. Germline V lookup: CDR1 MGHRA, CDR2 YSYEKL. This CDR3 has 16 residues. The V gene end was trimmed by 3 bases and the J gene end by 3 bases; junction bases not matched to a gene: 5. In DNA, the CDR3 is TGCGCCAGCAGCCAGGAGGGACTAGCGGGGAACTACGAGCAGTACTTC. Translated, it gives CASSQEGLAGNYEQYF.

The rearrangement joins TRBV5-6 to TRBJ2-5; unclear D gene. V was clipped by 4 bases and J by 0 bases, with 7 bases between them. CDR3 length equals 13 residues. Germline CDR1 SGHDT, CDR2 YYEEEE. CDR3 sequence reads: CASSPLYQETQYF. The CDR3 coding sequence is TGTGCCAGCAGCCCACTGTACCAAGAGACCCAGTACTTC.

The rearrangement joins TRBV9 to TRBJ2-6; 9 bases agree with TRBD1. Per the germline V gene, CDR1 is SGDLS and CDR2 is YYNGEE. There are 20 residues in the CDR3. V trimming: 1 base; J trimming: 0 bases; junction bases outside the gene matches: 11. For the CDR3, the DNA is TGTGCCAGCAGCGTAAGGGAGGGGACAGGGTTTGCCTCTGGGGCCAACGTCCTGACTTTC. Encoded protein: CASSVREGTGFASGANVLTF.

This clone was picked up one time. The chain recombines TRBV7-9 with TRBJ2-3; 7 nucleotides agree with TRBD1. The CDR3 is made up of 15 amino acids. Germline values: CDR1 SEHNR, CDR2 FQNEAQ (reference sequence). V shed 5 bases, J shed 6 bases, and the junction held 11 bases outside the gene matches. The CDR3: CASSPLDRIGDTQYF. The DNA of the CDR3 is TGTGCCAGCAGCCCCTTGGACAGGATAGGTGATACGCAGTATTTT.

The chain has TRBV7-6 and TRBJ1-1, with D perhaps matching TRBD1 (5 bases). This CDR3 comprises 14 residues. V lost 6 bases and J 3 bases, leaving 14 bases between the germline ends. CDR1 is SGHVS and CDR2 is FNYEAQ in the germline V gene. For the CDR3, the DNA is TGTGCCAGCAGGTCGTCCTTGGGGGACACTGAAGCTTTCTTT. Protein sequence: CASRSSLGDTEAFF.

This chain connects TRBV10-1 to TRBJ1-4; 8 positions agree with TRBD1. This CDR3 is built from 15 residues. J lost 8 bases, V lost 5 bases, and 10 bases had no gene match. Germline-derived CDR1 and CDR2 are WNHNN and SYGVQD (reference sequence). The CDR3 DNA reads TGCGCCAGCAGTTCCCCGACAGGGGTTTGGGAAAAACTGTTTTTT. Encoded protein: CASSSPTGVWEKLFF.

V gene TRBV27 combines with J gene TRBJ2-7, with TRBD1 as a possible D gene (5 bases). Trimming shortened V by 4 bases and J by 4 bases, and 20 bases separated the two germline ends. Germline V CDR1 and CDR2: MNHEY, SMNVEV (reference sequence). The CDR3 length is 16 residues. The CDR3 loop is CASSSVTGSDSYEQYF. Here the CDR3 DNA reads TGTGCCAGCAGTTCGGTAACAGGTTCCGACTCTTACGAGCAGTACTTC.

The rearrangement joins TRBV5-1 to TRBJ2-3; D remains unclear. Trimming cost V 2 bases and J 1 base, with 8 bases left between them. There are 14 residues in the CDR3. Germline CDR1 reads SGHRS; CDR2 reads YFSETQ. DNA of the CDR3: TGCGCCAGCAGCTTACTCGGCGGCACAGATACGCAGTATTTT. As protein: CASSLLGGTDTQYF.

The genes are TRBV29-1 and TRBJ1-6; TRBD1 matches at 7 bases. The CDR3 has 19 amino acids. CDR1 and CDR2 (germline): SQVTM, ANQGSEA. V lost 8 bases to trimming and J lost 8 bases; unmatched junction nucleotides: 27. CDR3 region: CSLRTFRDRRFNKDSPLHF. CDR3 DNA: TGCAGCTTACGCACCTTCCGGGACAGACGATTTAATAAAGATTCACCCCTCCACTTT.

The J gene is TRBJ1-6, the V gene TRBV21-1; the D call in the table, TRBD1, was not verified against the DNA. TRBV21-1 corresponds to a pseudogene. This CDR3 contains 15 residues. CDR3 in DNA: TGTGCCAGCAGCAGAGGACCGAACAGGGATTCACCCCTCCACTTT. Its protein is CASSRGPNRDSPLHF.

This chain joins TRBV29-1 and TRBJ2-7; D is perhaps TRBD2 (5 bases). Germline CDR1 and CDR2: SQVTM and ANQGSEA. V was pared by 2 bases and J by 6 bases, with 11 bases between. This CDR3 contains 12 residues. CDR3 in DNA: TGCAGCGTTGAACGGGATTCAGGCGAGCAGTACTTC. Protein sequence: CSVERDSGEQYF.

The chain employs TRBV4-3 and TRBJ2-7; D is ambiguous. Germline lookup yields CDR1 LGHNA and CDR2 YSLEER. V was clipped by 0 bases and J by 0 bases, with 9 bases between them. The CDR3 covers 15 residues. CDR3 residues: CASSQDMGISYEQYF. DNA of the CDR3: TGCGCCAGCAGCCAAGATATGGGGATCTCCTACGAGCAGTACTTC.

This sequence joins TRBV4-1 and TRBJ2-7, with D perhaps given as TRBD1 or TRBD2 (6 bases each). The CDR3 sequence is 15 residues long. Germline CDR1 MGHRA, CDR2 YSYEKL. V gave up 3 bases and J gave up 3 bases, with 15 bases separating them. The CDR3 protein is CASSHSGGGYYEQYF. DNA for the CDR3: TGCGCCAGCAGCCACTCCGGGGGCGGTTACTACGAGCAGTACTTC.

The chain joins TRBV28 to TRBJ1-3; D is unresolved. The ends were cut back, 5 bases at V and 0 bases at J, with 11 bases in the middle. This CDR3 spans 15 amino acids. Germline V lookup: CDR1 MDHEN, CDR2 SYDVKM. The CDR3 DNA follows: TGTGCCAGCAGTGCCGGACGGAGCTCTGGAAACACCATATATTTT. Translation gives CASSAGRSSGNTIYF.

This clone came up a few times. The genes are TRBV7-2 and TRBJ1-1; D is unresolved. This CDR3 is 12 amino acids long. Germline values: CDR1 SGHTA, CDR2 FQGNSA. Trimming left V 0 bases short and J 6 bases short, with 5 bases between. DNA for the CDR3: TGTGCCAGCAGCTTAGCGGGATCTGAAGCTTTCTTT. It specifies CASSLAGSEAFF. Full variable domain (rest looked up from reference TRBV7-2 and TRBJ1-1): GAGVSQSPSNKVTEKGKDVELRCDPISGHTALYWYRQSLGQGLEFLIYFQGNSAPDKSGLPSDRFSAERTGGSVSTLTIQRTQQEDSAVYLCASSLAGSEAFFGQGTRLTVV.